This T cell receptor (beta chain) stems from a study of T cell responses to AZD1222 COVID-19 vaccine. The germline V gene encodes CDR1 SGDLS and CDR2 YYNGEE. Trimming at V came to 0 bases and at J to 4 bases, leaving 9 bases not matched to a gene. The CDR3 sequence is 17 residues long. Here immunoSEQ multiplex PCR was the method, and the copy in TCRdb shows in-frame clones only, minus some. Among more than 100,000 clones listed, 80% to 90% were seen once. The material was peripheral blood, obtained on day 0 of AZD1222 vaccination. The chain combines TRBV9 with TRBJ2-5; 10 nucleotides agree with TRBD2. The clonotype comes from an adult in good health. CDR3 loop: CASSVANSGRFGETQYF. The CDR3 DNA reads TGTGCCAGCAGCGTAGCTAATAGCGGGAGGTTTGGAGAGACCCAGTACTTC.